This T cell receptor (beta chain) was obtained from a study of blood T cell repertoires in COVID-19. Study overall: COVID-19 samples, acute and convalescent, were from the United States, Italy and Spain.

Per the authors' pipeline: Amplified reference gene primers provided the basis for estimating nucleated cell counts. Clones were read by immunoSEQ multiplex PCR, and TCRdb kept only the in-frame ones, dropping some. That table gives V, J and clone size, and the DNA gave D and trimming. The sample holds more than 300,000 clones; over 70% are singletons and the top ten take approximately 1.1%. The V gene's germline CDR1 is DFQATT and CDR2 SNEGSKA (reference sequence). The CDR3 sequence is 14 residues long. Trimming took off 3 bases at V and 6 bases at J, with 14 bases between the two ends. Sequenced material: peripheral blood. The receptor was derived from a woman aged 45-59 years with acute or convalescent COVID-19. The rearrangement uses TRBV20-1 and TRBJ2-2; no definite D call. The CDR3 DNA sequence: TGCAGTGCTAGTGAGTTTAGCAATCCCGGGGAGCTGTTTTTT. It specifies CSASEFSNPGELFF.